What follows are 5 T cell receptor beta chains derived from one specimen sequenced in a study of blood T cell repertoires in COVID-19. The protocol was immunoSEQ multiplex PCR, while the TCRdb copy is restricted to in-frame clones and leaves out a portion. This sample yields roughly 180,000 clones, of which roughly 80% are seen a single time; roughly a sixth belongs to the top ten. The sequenced sample was peripheral blood. Receptors originate from a man aged 55 to 70 with active or convalescent COVID-19.

This clone was seen a few times. The CDR3 DNA reads TGCGCCAGCAGCAAGGTAGTGGGCGGGAGCGTGAATGAGCAGTTCTTC. Translating it yields CASSKVVGGSVNEQFF. The chain carries TRBV5-1 and TRBJ2-1; 7 bases match TRBD2. Germline V gene sequence: CDR1 SGHRS, CDR2 YFSETQ. V shed 4 bases and J 7 bases; nucleotides not matched to a gene: 14. The CDR3 runs to 16 residues. Combining the CDR3 with reference TRBV5-1 and TRBJ2-1 gives the whole variable domain KAGVTQTPRYLIKTRGQQVTLSCSPISGHRSVSWYQQTPGQGLQFLFEYFSETQRNKGNFPGRFSGRQFSNSRSEMNVSTLELGDSALYLCASSKVVGGSVNEQFFGPGTRLTVL.

This clone has only a few counts. The chain is built from TRBV10-3 and TRBJ2-3, with 14 bases aligning to TRBD2. This CDR3 comprises 16 residues. Germline assignment: CDR1 ENHRY and CDR2 SYGVKD. The V segment lost 4 bases and the J segment 5 bases; nucleotides outside the gene matches: 5. CDR3 nucleotides: TGTGCCATCAGTGGGGGGACTAGCGGGAGTCTAGATACGCAGTATTTT. Protein product: CAISGGTSGSLDTQYF.

V is TRBV14 and J is TRBJ1-4; D is ambiguous. This CDR3 spans 14 amino acids. Trimming cost V 4 bases and J 5 bases, with 11 bases left between them. The germline gives CDR1 SGHDN, CDR2 FVKESK. The CDR3 sequence: CASSRSRANEKLFF. The CDR3 nucleotides are TGTGCCAGCAGCCGGAGCCGAGCGAATGAAAAACTGTTTTTT.

V is TRBV28 and J is TRBJ2-7; 7 bases line up with TRBD1. Trimming at V came to 2 bases and at J to 5 bases, leaving 6 bases not matched to a gene. The CDR3 totals 14 residues. CDR1 is MDHEN and CDR2 is SYDVKM in the germline V gene. The CDR3 region is CASSLNRGDDEQYF. In DNA form, the CDR3 reads TGTGCCAGCAGTTTAAACAGGGGCGATGACGAGCAGTACTTC.

The chain carries TRBV28 and TRBJ2-5; TRBD2 aligns across 11 bases. This CDR3 comprises 14 residues. J was trimmed by 4 bases and V by 4 bases; bases with no gene match: 2. Germline V CDR1 and CDR2: MDHEN, SYDVKM. The CDR3 DNA follows: TGTGCCAGCAGTTCAGGACTAGCGGGAGAGACCCAGTACTTC. Translating it yields CASSSGLAGETQYF.